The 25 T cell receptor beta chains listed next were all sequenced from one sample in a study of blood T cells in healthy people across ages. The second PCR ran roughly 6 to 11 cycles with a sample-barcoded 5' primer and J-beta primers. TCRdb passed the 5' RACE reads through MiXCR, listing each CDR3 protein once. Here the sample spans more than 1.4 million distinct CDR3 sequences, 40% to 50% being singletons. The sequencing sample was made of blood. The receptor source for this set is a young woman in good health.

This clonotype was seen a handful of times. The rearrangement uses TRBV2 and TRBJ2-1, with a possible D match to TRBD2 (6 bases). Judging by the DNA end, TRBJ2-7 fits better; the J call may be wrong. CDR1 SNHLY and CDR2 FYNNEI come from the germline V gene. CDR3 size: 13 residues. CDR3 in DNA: TGTGCCAGCTCCAGGACTACCTACAATGAGCAGTACTTC. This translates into CASSRTTYNEQYF.

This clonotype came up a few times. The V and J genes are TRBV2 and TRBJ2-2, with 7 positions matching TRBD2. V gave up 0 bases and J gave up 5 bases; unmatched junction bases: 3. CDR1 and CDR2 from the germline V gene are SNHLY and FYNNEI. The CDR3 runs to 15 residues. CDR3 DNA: TGTGCCAGCAGTGAAGCGGGGGAGGGGACCGGGGAGCTGTTTTTT. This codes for CASSEAGEGTGELFF.

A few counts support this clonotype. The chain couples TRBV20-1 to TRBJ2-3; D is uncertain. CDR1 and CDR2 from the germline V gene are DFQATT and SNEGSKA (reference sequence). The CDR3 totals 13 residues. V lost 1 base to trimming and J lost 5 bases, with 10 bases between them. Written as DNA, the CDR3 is TGCAGTGCTAGAGGCCCCGCTAAAGATACGCAGTATTTT. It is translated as CSARGPAKDTQYF.

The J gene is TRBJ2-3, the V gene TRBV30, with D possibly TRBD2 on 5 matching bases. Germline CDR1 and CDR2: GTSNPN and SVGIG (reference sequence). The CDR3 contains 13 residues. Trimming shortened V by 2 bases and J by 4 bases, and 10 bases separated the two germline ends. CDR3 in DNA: TGTGCCTGGAGTCCTAGTAGCGCAGATACGCAGTATTTT. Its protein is CAWSPSSADTQYF.

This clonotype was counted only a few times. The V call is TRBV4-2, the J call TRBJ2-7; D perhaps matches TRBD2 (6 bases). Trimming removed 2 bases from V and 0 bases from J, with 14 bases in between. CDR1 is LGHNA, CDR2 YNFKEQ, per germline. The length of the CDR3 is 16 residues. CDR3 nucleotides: TGTGCCAGCAGCCAACTGTCGGGACTGGACTCCTACGAGCAGTACTTC. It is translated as CASSQLSGLDSYEQYF.

The CDR3 spells CASSQARLQETQYF. Written as DNA, the CDR3 is TGTGCCAGCAGTCAGGCCCGGCTACAAGAGACCCAGTACTTC. The rearrangement uses TRBV6-6 and TRBJ2-5; the D is unclear. The germline CDR1 and CDR2 sequences are MNHNY and SVGAGI (reference sequence). This CDR3 is built from 14 residues. V was trimmed by 5 bases and J by 2 bases, leaving 12 bases between them.

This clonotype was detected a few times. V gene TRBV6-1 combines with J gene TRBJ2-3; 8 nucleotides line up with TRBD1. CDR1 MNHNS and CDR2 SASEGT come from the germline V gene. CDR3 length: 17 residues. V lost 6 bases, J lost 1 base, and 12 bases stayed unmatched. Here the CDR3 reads CASSLQAQGARTDTQYF. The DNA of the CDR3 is TGTGCCAGCAGCCTACAGGCCCAGGGGGCCCGCACAGATACGCAGTATTTT.

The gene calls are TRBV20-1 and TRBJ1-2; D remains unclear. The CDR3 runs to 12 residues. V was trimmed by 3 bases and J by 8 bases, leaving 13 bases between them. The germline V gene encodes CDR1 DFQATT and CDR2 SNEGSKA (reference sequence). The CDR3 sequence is CSASLVGGGYTF. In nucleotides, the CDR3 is TGCAGTGCTAGTCTGGTCGGCGGAGGCTACACCTTC.

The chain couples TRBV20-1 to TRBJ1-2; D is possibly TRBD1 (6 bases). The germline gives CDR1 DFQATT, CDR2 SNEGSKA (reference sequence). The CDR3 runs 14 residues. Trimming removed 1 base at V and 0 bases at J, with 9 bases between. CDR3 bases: TGCAGTGCTAGAGGGGGGGCTTCTAACTATGGCTACACCTTC. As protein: CSARGGASNYGYTF.

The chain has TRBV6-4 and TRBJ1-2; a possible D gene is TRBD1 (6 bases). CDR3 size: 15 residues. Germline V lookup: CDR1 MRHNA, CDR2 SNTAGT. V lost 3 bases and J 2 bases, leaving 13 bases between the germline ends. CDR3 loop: CASSESHTGNYGYTF. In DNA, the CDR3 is TGTGCCAGCAGTGAATCCCATACAGGGAACTATGGCTACACCTTC.

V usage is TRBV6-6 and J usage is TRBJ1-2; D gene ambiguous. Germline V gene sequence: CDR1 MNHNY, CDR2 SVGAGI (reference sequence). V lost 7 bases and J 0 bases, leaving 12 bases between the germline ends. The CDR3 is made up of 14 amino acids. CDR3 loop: CASKLSRTNYGYTF. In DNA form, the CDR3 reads TGTGCCAGCAAACTTTCCAGGACTAACTATGGCTACACCTTC.

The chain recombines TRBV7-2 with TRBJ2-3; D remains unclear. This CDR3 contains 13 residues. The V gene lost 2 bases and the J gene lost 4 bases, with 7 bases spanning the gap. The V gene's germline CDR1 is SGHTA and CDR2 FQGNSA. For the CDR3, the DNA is TGTGCCAGCAGCTTAATGAGCTCAGATACGCAGTATTTT. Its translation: CASSLMSSDTQYF.

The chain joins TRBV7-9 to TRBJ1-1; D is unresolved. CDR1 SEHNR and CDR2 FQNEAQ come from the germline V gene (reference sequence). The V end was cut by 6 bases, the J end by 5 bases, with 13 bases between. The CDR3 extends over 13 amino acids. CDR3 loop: CASRSAAGTEAFF. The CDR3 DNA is TGTGCCAGCAGGTCAGCGGCCGGAACTGAAGCTTTCTTT.

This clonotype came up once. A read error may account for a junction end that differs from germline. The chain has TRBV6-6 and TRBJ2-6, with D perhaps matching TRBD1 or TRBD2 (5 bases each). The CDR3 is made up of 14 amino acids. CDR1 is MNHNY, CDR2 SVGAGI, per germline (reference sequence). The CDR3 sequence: CASSHTAGANVLAF. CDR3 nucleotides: TGTGCCAGCAGCCATACTGCCGGGGCCAACGTCCTGGCTTTC.

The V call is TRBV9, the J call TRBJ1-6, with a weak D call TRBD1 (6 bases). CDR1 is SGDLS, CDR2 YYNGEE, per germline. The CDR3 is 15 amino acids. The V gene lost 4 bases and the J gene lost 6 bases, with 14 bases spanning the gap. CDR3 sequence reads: CASSPPGHINSPLHF. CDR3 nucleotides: TGTGCCAGCAGCCCACCGGGACACATTAATTCACCCCTCCACTTT.

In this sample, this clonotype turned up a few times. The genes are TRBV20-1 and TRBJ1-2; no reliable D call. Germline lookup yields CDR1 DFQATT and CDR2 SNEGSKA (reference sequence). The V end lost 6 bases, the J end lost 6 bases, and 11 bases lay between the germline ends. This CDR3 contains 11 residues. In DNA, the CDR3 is TGCAGTGCCCAGTTTATGGATGGCTACACCTTC. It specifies CSAQFMDGYTF.

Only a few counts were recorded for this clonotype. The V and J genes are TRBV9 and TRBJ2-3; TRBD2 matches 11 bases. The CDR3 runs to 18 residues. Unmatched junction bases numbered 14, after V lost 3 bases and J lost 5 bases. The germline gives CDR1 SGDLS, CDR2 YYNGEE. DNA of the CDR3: TGTGCCAGCAGCGGAGGGCGGCTAGCGGGGGGTTTCGTAGATACGCAGTATTTT. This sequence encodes CASSGGRLAGGFVDTQYF.

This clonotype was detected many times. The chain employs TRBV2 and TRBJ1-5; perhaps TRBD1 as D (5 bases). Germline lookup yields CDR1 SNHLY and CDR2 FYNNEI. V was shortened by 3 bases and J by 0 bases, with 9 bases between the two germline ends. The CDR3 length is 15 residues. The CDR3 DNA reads TGTGCCAGCAGTGATCAGGGTTATAGCAATCAGCCCCAGCATTTT. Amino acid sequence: CASSDQGYSNQPQHF.

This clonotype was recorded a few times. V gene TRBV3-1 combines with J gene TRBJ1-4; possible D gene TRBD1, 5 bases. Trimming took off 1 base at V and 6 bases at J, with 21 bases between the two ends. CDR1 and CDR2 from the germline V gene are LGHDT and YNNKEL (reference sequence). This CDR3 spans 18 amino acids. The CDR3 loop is CASSQGPPGKGFYEKLFF. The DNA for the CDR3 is TGTGCCAGCAGCCAAGGACCCCCAGGAAAGGGGTTCTATGAAAAACTGTTTTTT.

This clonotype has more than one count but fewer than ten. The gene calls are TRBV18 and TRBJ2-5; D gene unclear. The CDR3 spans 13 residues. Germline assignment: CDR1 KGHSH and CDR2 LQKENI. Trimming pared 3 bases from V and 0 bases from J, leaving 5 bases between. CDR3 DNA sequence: TGTGCCAGCTCACCGAACAACCAAGAGACCCAGTACTTC. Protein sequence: CASSPNNQETQYF.

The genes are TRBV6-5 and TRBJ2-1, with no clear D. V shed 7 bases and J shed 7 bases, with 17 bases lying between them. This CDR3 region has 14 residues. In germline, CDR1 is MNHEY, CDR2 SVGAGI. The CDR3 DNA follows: TGTGCCAGCACCCCATATAAAGTCCCGAATGAGCAGTTCTTC. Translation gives CASTPYKVPNEQFF.

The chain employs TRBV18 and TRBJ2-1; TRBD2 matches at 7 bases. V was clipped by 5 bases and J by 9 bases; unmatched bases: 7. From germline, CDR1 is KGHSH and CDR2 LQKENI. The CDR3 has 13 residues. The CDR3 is CASSNGKRGEQFF. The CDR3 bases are TGTGCCAGCTCAAACGGGAAGCGGGGTGAGCAGTTCTTC.

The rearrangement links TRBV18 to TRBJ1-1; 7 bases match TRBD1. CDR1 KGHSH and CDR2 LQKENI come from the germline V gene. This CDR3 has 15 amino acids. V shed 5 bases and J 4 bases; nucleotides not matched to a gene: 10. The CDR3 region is CASSEGAGRGTEAFF. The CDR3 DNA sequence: TGTGCCAGCTCAGAGGGGGCCGGACGGGGCACTGAAGCTTTCTTT.

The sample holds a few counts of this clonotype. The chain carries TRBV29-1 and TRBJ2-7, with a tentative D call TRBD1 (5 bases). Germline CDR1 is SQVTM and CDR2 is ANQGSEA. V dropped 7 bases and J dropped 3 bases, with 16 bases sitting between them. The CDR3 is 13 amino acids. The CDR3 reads CSALPSGNYEQYF. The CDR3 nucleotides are TGCAGCGCCCTCCCCTCAGGGAACTACGAGCAGTACTTC.

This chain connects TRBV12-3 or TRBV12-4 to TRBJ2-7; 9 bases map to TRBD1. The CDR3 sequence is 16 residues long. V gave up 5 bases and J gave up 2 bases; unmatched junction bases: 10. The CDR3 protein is CASSVLQGAIPYEQYF. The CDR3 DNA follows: TGTGCCAGCAGTGTTTTACAGGGGGCGATTCCCTACGAGCAGTACTTC.